In its sample, the clone carrying this T cell receptor beta chain was seen once. The source of the sample is a study of T cell changes during pregnancy in multiple sclerosis. Assay: immunoSEQ multiplex PCR; the TCRdb copy retains only in-frame clones and omits some. The sample includes over 55,000 clones, approximately 93% seen only once; the top ten take approximately 1.7%. The V end lost 0 bases, the J end lost 11 bases, and 10 bases lay between the germline ends. The CDR3 runs to 12 residues. CDR1 LNHNV and CDR2 YYDKDF come from the germline V gene (reference sequence). The V and J genes are TRBV15 and TRBJ1-1; D gene ambiguous. The sample here was peripheral blood, taken after pregnancy. The origin of this receptor is a female donor with multiple sclerosis, enrolled in a pregnancy study. The CDR3 is CATSRDDVSAFF. The CDR3 DNA sequence: TGTGCCACCAGCAGAGATGATGTCAGTGCTTTCTTT.